This T cell receptor (beta chain) appears in the sequencing data of a study of Ad26.COV2.S vaccination and SARS-CoV-2 variants. In the study overall: Ad26.COV2.S given intramuscularly, once or twice 56 days apart.

Germline values: CDR1 MNHEY, CDR2 SVGAGI. Trimming stripped 1 base from V and 4 bases from J, with 15 bases between. The CDR3 spans 16 residues. The assay was immunoSEQ multiplex PCR, and TCRdb's table has in-frame clones only and misses some. The profile shows 500,000 or so clones, 89% of them singletons. Treatment in this sample: about 20 received Ad26.COV2.S at low or high dose, single or two shots; a few received placebo; per-sample allocation not given. Day 63 following the first vaccine or placebo injection was when the samples were taken. This receptor was taken from a person aged 18 to 59 who received the Ad26.COV2.S COVID-19 vaccine or a placebo. The input for sequencing was peripheral blood, taken in a trial of Ad26.COV2.S vaccine versus placebo. The chain joins TRBV6-5 to TRBJ2-3; perhaps D is TRBD1 or TRBD2 (5 bases each). The CDR3 protein is CASSYLESVGADTQYF. In DNA form, the CDR3 reads TGTGCCAGCAGTTACTTAGAGTCGGTGGGGGCAGATACGCAGTATTTT.